This T cell receptor beta chain appears in the sequencing data of a study of blood T cell repertoires in COVID-19. Looking at the study overall: Sample material is recorded as cDNA or gDNA derived from T cells, B-cell-depleted T cells, or PBMCs.

This clone was observed a handful of times. Method: immunoSEQ multiplex PCR; TCRdb's copy keeps in-frame clones and lacks some. The sample includes 400,000 to 500,000 clones, around 89% of them seen just once. Source material: PBMCs or T cells enriched from blood (not recorded which). This clonotype was obtained from a woman aged 40 to 55 who had recovered from COVID-19.

CDR3 nucleotide sequence: TGTGCCAGCAGTTTTAGCGGAGAGCAGTACTTC. Encoded protein: CASSFSGEQYF. V is TRBV6-6 and J is TRBJ2-7, with a tentative D call TRBD2 (6 bases). This CDR3 is built from 11 residues. The V end was cut by 4 bases, the J end by 7 bases, with 8 bases between. CDR1 is MNHNY, CDR2 SVGAGI, per germline (reference sequence).